This T cell receptor beta chain was recovered during a study of CD8+CD57+ T cells in acquired aplastic anemia. Study-wide context: Sorted cells (CD4+ and CD8+) yielded DNA amounts that averaged roughly 3.2 ug. On average, healthy donors gave 9 million to 11 million reads for CD4+ cells.

CDR3 length equals 15 residues. The germline V and J ends were trimmed by 6 bases and 5 bases, with 16 bases remaining between them. Germline assignment: CDR1 MNHNS and CDR2 SASEGT. This clonotype was seen a few times. Its antigen is unidentified. The use of genomic DNA as template underpinned the TCR beta VDJ and CDR3 profiling. Each CDR3 protein gets one entry after TCRdb re-called the reads with MiXCR. Found here are some 220,000 distinct CDR3 sequences, about a third of them singletons; the top ten hold roughly 1.1%. Regarding the study as a whole: Roughly 31 CD8+ CDR3 sequences occurred in both the patients and the controls. Patients and healthy controls showed no significant CD8+ Simpson's diversity difference.

The specimen was sorted CD4+, CD8+, or CD8+CD57+ T cells (not recorded which) from PBMCs. V and J are TRBV6-1 and TRBJ2-2, with a tentative D call TRBD1 (5 bases). The TCR comes from a human donor in good health, serving as a control. The CDR3 DNA follows: TGTGCCAGCAGAAAAACACAGGATTATACCGGGGAGCTGTTTTTT. Its protein product is CASRKTQDYTGELFF.